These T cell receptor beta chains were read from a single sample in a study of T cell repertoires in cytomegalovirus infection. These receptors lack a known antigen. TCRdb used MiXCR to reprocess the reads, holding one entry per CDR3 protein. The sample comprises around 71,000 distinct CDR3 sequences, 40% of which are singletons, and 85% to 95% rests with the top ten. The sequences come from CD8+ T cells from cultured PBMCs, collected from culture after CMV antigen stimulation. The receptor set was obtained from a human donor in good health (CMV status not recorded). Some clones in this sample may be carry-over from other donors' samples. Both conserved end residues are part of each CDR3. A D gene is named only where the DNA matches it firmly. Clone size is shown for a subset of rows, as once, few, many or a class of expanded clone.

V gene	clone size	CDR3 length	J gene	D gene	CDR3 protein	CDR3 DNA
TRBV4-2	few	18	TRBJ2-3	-	CASSQVSWTDRSTDTQYF	TGTGCCAGCAGCCAAGTTTCCTGGACGGATAGAAGCACAGATACGCAGTATTTT
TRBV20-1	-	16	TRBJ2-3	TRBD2	CSAREGTSGQADTQYF	TGCAGTGCTAGAGAGGGGACTAGCGGCCAGGCAGATACGCAGTATTTT
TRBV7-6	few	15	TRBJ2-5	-	CASSSSGFPTETQYF	TGTGCCAGCAGCTCTTCAGGGTTCCCGACGGAGACCCAGTACTTC
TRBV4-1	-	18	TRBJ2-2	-	CASSFLGLDSPNTGELFF	TGCGCCAGCAGCTTTCTTGGCCTCGACAGCCCGAACACCGGGGAGCTGTTTTTT
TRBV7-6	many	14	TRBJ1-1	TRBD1	CASSFTGGQAEAFF	TGTGCCAGCAGCTTCACAGGGGGCCAAGCTGAAGCTTTCTTT
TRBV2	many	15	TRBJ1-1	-	CASSEGAVMNTEAFF	TGTGCCAGCAGTGAAGGGGCGGTCATGAACACTGAAGCTTTCTTT
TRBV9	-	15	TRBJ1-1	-	CASSVGTEVNTEAFF	TGTGCCAGCAGCGTAGGGACAGAGGTAAACACTGAAGCTTTCTTT
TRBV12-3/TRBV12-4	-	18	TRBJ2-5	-	CASSFTSRQTDLSETQYF	TGTGCCAGCAGTTTTACAAGTCGACAGACGGACCTCTCAGAGACCCAGTACTTC
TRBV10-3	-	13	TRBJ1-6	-	CAISIAINSPLHF	TGTGCCATCAGTATAGCGATAAATTCACCCCTCCACTTT
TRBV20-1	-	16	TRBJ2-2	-	CSARGSKAGHTGELFF	TGCAGTGCTAGAGGATCGAAGGCCGGGCACACCGGGGAGCTGTTTTTT
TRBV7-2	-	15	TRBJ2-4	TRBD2	CASSLAAGGKNIQYF	TGTGCCAGCAGCTTAGCGGCGGGGGGCAAAAACATTCAGTACTTC
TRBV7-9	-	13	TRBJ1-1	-	CASSFPGRREAFF	TGTGCCAGCAGTTTCCCGGGACGGCGTGAAGCTTTCTTT
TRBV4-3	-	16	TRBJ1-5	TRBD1	CASSQGTGEYNQPQHF	TGCGCCAGCAGCCAAGGGACAGGGGAATACAATCAGCCCCAGCATTTT
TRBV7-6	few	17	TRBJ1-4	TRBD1	CASSPTRGTGSAEKLFF	TGTGCCAGCAGCCCAACACGAGGGACAGGGAGCGCTGAAAAACTGTTTTTT
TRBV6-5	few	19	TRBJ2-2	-	CASSYPTVLRAFGTGELFF	TGTGCCAGCAGTTACCCTACGGTGTTGCGGGCCTTCGGCACCGGGGAGCTGTTTTTT
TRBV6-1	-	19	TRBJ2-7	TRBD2	CASSEPRTSGGPSSYEQYF	TGTGCCAGCAGTGAGCCCAGAACTAGCGGGGGGCCAAGCTCCTACGAGCAGTACTTC
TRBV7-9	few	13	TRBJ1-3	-	CASQVSNGNTIYF	TGTGCCAGCCAGGTTTCGAATGGAAACACCATATATTTT
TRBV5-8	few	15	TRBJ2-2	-	CASSLVTRVPGELFF	TGTGCCAGCAGCTTGGTAACCCGGGTGCCCGGGGAGCTGTTTTTT
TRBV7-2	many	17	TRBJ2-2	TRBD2	CASSLGPSGGAGGELFF	TGTGCCAGCAGCTTAGGCCCTAGCGGGGGGGCCGGCGGGGAGCTGTTTTTT
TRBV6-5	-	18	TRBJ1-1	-	CASSYLSPNTGIGTEAFF	TGTGCCAGCAGTTATCTCTCGCCCAATACAGGGATCGGCACTGAAGCTTTCTTT
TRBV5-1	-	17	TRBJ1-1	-	CASSPQQPITANTEAFF	TGCGCCAGCAGCCCACAACAACCAATTACAGCGAACACTGAAGCTTTCTTT
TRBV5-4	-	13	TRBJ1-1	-	CASSGGGSTEAFF	TGTGCCAGCAGTGGGGGAGGGAGCACTGAAGCTTTCTTT
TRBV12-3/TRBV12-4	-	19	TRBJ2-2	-	CASSLNPLMGGGHTGELFF	TGTGCCAGCAGTTTAAACCCCCTCATGGGGGGGGGGCACACCGGGGAGCTGTTTTTT
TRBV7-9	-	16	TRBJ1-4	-	CASSSTRTEPYEKLFF	TGTGCCAGCAGCTCGACCCGGACAGAACCTTATGAAAAACTGTTTTTT
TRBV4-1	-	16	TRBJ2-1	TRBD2	CASSSRLAGGHNEQFF	TGCGCCAGCAGCTCTCGACTAGCGGGGGGCCACAATGAGCAGTTCTTC
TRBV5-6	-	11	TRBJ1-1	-	CASSFGTQAFF	TGTGCCAGCAGCTTCGGGACACAAGCTTTCTTT
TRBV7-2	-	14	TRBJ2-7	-	CASSLFSATHEQYF	TGTGCCAGCAGCTTGTTTTCAGCAACCCACGAGCAGTACTTC
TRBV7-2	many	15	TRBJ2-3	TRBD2	CASSPGGTSTDTQYF	TGTGCCAGCAGCCCCGGGGGGACTAGCACAGATACGCAGTATTTT
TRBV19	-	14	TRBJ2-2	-	CASSMGTNTGELFF	TGTGCCAGTAGTATGGGAACGAACACCGGGGAGCTGTTTTTT
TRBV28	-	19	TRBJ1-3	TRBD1	CASSPLGTGGDFSGNTIYF	TGTGCCAGCAGTCCGCTTGGGACAGGGGGGGACTTCTCTGGAAACACCATATATTTT
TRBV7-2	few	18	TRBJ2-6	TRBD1	CASSLSRGRVVGANVLTF	TGTGCCAGCAGCTTAAGTAGGGGGCGGGTGGTGGGGGCCAACGTCCTGACTTTC
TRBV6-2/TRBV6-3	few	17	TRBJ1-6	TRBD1	CASSYLRTGRLHSPLHF	TGTGCCAGCAGTTACTTGCGGACAGGGAGGTTGCATTCACCCCTCCACTTT
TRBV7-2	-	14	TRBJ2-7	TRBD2	CASSRGGPYYEQYF	TGTGCCAGCAGCCGCGGGGGGCCATACTACGAGCAGTACTTC
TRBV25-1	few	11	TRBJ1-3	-	CASSVGNTIYF	TGTGCCAGCAGTGTGGGAAACACCATATATTTT
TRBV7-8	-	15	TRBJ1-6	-	CASSLEGSYNSPLHF	TGTGCCAGCAGCTTAGAGGGGTCCTATAATTCACCCCTCCACTTT
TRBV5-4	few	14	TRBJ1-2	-	CASTMDIQNYGYTF	TGTGCCAGCACCATGGACATACAGAACTATGGCTACACCTTC
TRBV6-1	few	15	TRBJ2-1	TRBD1	CASSDGTEPYNEQFF	TGTGCCAGCAGTGATGGGACAGAACCTTACAATGAGCAGTTCTTC